This T cell receptor beta chain was retrieved from a study of Ad26.COV2.S vaccination and SARS-CoV-2 variants. CDR3 length: 14 amino acids. V lost 1 base to trimming and J lost 4 bases, with 10 bases between them. CDR1 and CDR2 from the germline V gene are SGHRS and YFSETQ. On this clone itself: Its antigen is currently unknown.

As to treatment: over 15 received Ad26.COV2.S at low or high dose, single or two shots; several received placebo; per-sample allocation not given. Specimens were obtained on day 63 following the first vaccine or placebo injection. A Boston adult aged 18-55 years was the donor. What was given as vaccine was an Ad26 vector encoding Wuhan-strain SARS-CoV-2 spike. Profiling relied on immunoSEQ multiplex PCR, and the TCRdb table lists in-frame clones only, not all of them. This table has about 350,000 clones, 88% appearing once. Overall study results and limits: There was a possibility that the TCR breadth and depth analyses underestimated total T cell responses.

The clonotype comes from a person aged 18-65 years who received the Ad26.COV2.S COVID-19 vaccine or a placebo. The rearrangement uses TRBV5-1 and TRBJ2-3; the D is unclear. This material consisted of peripheral blood, taken in a trial of Ad26.COV2.S vaccine versus placebo. The DNA of the CDR3 is TGCGCCAGCAGCTTGCCGTTGGAACCAGATACGCAGTATTTT. Its protein product is CASSLPLEPDTQYF.